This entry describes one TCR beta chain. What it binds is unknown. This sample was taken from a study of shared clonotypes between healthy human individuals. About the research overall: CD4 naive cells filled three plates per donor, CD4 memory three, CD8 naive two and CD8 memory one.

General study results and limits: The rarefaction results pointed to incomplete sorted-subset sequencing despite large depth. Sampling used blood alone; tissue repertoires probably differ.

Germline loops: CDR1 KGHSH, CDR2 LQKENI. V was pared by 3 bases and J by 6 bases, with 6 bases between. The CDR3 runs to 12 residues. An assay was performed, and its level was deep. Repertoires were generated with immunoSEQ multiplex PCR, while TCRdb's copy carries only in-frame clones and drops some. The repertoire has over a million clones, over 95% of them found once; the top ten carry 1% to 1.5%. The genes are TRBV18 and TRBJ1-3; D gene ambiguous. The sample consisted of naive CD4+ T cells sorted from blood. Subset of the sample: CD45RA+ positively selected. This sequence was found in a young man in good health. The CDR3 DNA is TGTGCCAGCTCACCGTGGACAAACACCATATATTTT. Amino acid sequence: CASSPWTNTIYF.